Listed here are 5 T cell receptor beta chains from one sample, sequenced in a study of Graves' ophthalmopathy and Graves' hyperthyroidism. Amplified TCR beta CDR3 regions were obtained using RNA transcripts as template. Investigators did first-round RT-PCR with HTBI primers, then second-round multiplex PCR. TCRdb re-derived calls from the multiplex PCR reads in MiXCR, one entry per CDR3 protein. The data hold some 47,000 distinct CDR3 sequences, with around half observed a single time. The sample comprised peripheral blood. These receptors all stem from an adult man with Graves' ophthalmopathy.

The chain joins TRBV19 to TRBJ2-7; 8 bases match TRBD1. The CDR3 runs 14 residues. Germline values: CDR1 LNHDA, CDR2 SQIVND (reference sequence). Unmatched junction bases numbered 8, after V lost 3 bases and J lost 7 bases. The CDR3 DNA follows: TGTGCCAGTAGTATGACAGGGGCCACCGGGGAGCAGTACTTC. Translation gives CASSMTGATGEQYF.

This clonotype was observed at least ten times. This chain links TRBV3-1 with TRBJ1-1; TRBD1 matches at 9 bases. CDR3 size: 13 residues. V lost 1 base, J lost 6 bases, and 0 bases stayed unmatched. Germline assignment: CDR1 LGHDT and CDR2 YNNKEL (reference sequence). The CDR3 DNA is TGTGCCAGCAGCCAAGGGACAGGGGCTGAAGCTTTCTTT. It translates to CASSQGTGAEAFF. Using reference TRBV3-1 and TRBJ1-1 for the parts outside the CDR3, the full variable domain is DTAVSQTPKYLVTQMGNDKSIKCEQNLGHDTMYWYKQDSKKFLKIMFSYNNKELIINETVPNRFSPKSPDKAHLNLHINSLELGDSAVYFCASSQGTGAEAFFGQGTRLTVV.

V is TRBV19 and J is TRBJ1-6; no clear D. The CDR3 has 13 amino acids. Trimming stripped 4 bases from V and 8 bases from J, with 9 bases between. Germline V gene sequence: CDR1 LNHDA, CDR2 SQIVND (reference sequence). CDR3 sequence reads: CASSKGGYSPLHF. Here the CDR3 DNA reads TGTGCCAGTAGTAAGGGCGGCTATTCACCCCTCCACTTT.

There are many counts of this clonotype. This chain connects TRBV2 to TRBJ2-5, with 8 bases identical to TRBD2. This CDR3 region has 14 residues. Germline-derived CDR1 and CDR2 are SNHLY and FYNNEI. Losses at the gene ends were 4 bases for V and 5 bases for J; bases not matched to a gene: 6. DNA for the CDR3: TGTGCCAGCAGTGCCGGGGGGGCCATTGAGACCCAGTACTTC. It encodes CASSAGGAIETQYF.

The chain recombines TRBV12-3 or TRBV12-4 with TRBJ2-7; 7 bases match TRBD1. The CDR3 runs 14 residues. V was pared by 6 bases and J by 4 bases, with 9 bases of the junction left unmatched. The DNA for the CDR3 is TGTGCCAGCAGCACCCGTGACAGGGCTTACGAGCAGTACTTC. Translation: CASSTRDRAYEQYF.